The clone carrying this TCR beta chain was detected many times. As originally analysed: From around 25,000 to 690,000 TCRs were found per sample, with a median of approximately 96,000. One entry per CDR3 protein, called by TCRdb with MiXCR from the RACE reads. Here the V and J calls rest on TCRdb's processing, not on the authors' analysis. The data contain approximately 52,000 distinct CDR3 sequences, roughly a tenth of them singletons. The data were taken from a study of human T cells and chemical hapten exposure. This CDR3 spans 14 amino acids. Germline CDR1 LNHDA, CDR2 SQIVND (reference sequence). Deletions cut 6 bases from V and 5 bases from J, with 16 bases between. As for time point: pre-sensitization, week 0. The treatment was: therapeutic diphenylcyclopropenone sensitization with weekly scalp DPC.

The chain links TRBV19 to TRBJ2-5; a weak D match, TRBD1 (5 bases). The sequencing here drew on whole blood, taken in connection with sensitization to the hapten diphenylcyclopropenone (DPC). The TCR sequence derives from a woman aged 40 to 50 with alopecia areata. Some clones in this sample may be carry-over from other donors' samples. Here the CDR3 reads CASSSRGHYETQYF. The CDR3 DNA reads as TGTGCCAGTAGCAGCCGTGGACACTACGAGACCCAGTACTTC.